These 28 T cell receptor beta chains originate from one sample sequenced in a study of T-cell reconstitution after alpha-beta-depleted transplantation in children. Unique molecular identifiers were incorporated during preparation of the TCRbeta library. Using its own MiXCR run on the PCR reads, TCRdb lists one record per CDR3 protein. In the table there are around 250,000 distinct CDR3 sequences, around 7.8% of which are singletons. The starting material was PBMCs, mostly from graft donor cells, obtained 180 days after TCRalphabeta/CD19-depleted stem cell transplant. Every receptor here comes from a male patient under 18 who had a stem cell transplant for acute lymphoblastic leukemia, so the T cells may come from the graft donor.

At least ten counts were recorded for this clonotype. The gene calls are TRBV29-1 and TRBJ2-7; the match to TRBD1 covers 12 bases. Germline loops: CDR1 SQVTM, CDR2 ANQGSEA. With V trimmed by 6 bases and J by 4 bases, 4 bases remained unmatched. This CDR3 spans 13 amino acids. CDR3 sequence: CSVPGQGAYEQYF. The DNA for the CDR3 is TGCAGCGTCCCGGGACAGGGGGCATACGAGCAGTACTTC.

A note on this clonotype: A much larger clone differs by one base, so this may be a read error. Here the CDR3 DNA reads TGTGCCAGCAGTTTCCTCGCTGAAAGGGAAGCTTTCTTT. Translating it yields CASSFLAEREAFF. The rearrangement links TRBV27 to TRBJ1-1; D not resolved. The CDR3 has 13 residues. The V end was cut by 3 bases, the J end by 8 bases, with 13 bases between. CDR1 is MNHEY and CDR2 is SMNVEV in the germline V gene (reference sequence).

This clonotype was seen repeatedly, ten times or more. This chain uses TRBV28 with TRBJ2-6; 7 bases are a match to TRBD1. CDR1 is MDHEN and CDR2 is SYDVKM in the germline V gene. This CDR3 comprises 19 residues. V trimming: 2 bases; J trimming: 4 bases; junction bases outside the gene matches: 14. In DNA form, the CDR3 reads TGTGCCAGCAGTTTACTCCGACAGGGCCCCTGGGGGGGGGCCAACGTCCTGACTTTC. It is translated as CASSLLRQGPWGGANVLTF.

The genes are TRBV5-1 and TRBJ2-7; 7 nucleotides match TRBD2. Germline trimming cut 0 bases from V and 6 bases from J; bases unmatched to any gene: 6. Germline CDR1 SGHRS, CDR2 YFSETQ. CDR3 length: 14 amino acids. The CDR3 DNA reads TGCGCCAGCAGCTTGGGGGCTAGCGGCGGCGAGCAGTACTTC. Translation: CASSLGASGGEQYF. Filled out from reference TRBV5-1 and TRBJ2-7, the complete variable domain reads KAGVTQTPRYLIKTRGQQVTLSCSPISGHRSVSWYQQTPGQGLQFLFEYFSETQRNKGNFPGRFSGRQFSNSRSEMNVSTLELGDSALYLCASSLGASGGEQYFGPGTRLTVT.

This clonotype was seen ten or more times. The CDR3 region has the DNA TGCAGTGCTAGAGATCCATCAAGAGGGACTAATCAGCCCCAGCATTTT. Its protein product is CSARDPSRGTNQPQHF. V and J are TRBV20-1 and TRBJ1-5; tentatively, D is TRBD1 (5 bases). The CDR3 runs to 16 residues. Germline CDR1 and CDR2: DFQATT and SNEGSKA (reference sequence). Deletions cut 0 bases from V and 4 bases from J, with 16 bases between.

This clonotype appeared many times. DNA of the CDR3: TGCAGCGTCGGAGGACACCCGAACACTGAAGCTTTCTTT. It codes for CSVGGHPNTEAFF. V gene TRBV29-1 combines with J gene TRBJ1-1; perhaps TRBD1 as D (5 bases). The CDR3 covers 13 residues. Trimming removed 6 bases at V and 1 base at J, with 12 bases between. CDR1 is SQVTM and CDR2 is ANQGSEA in the germline V gene.

This clonotype was detected ten times or more. The chain is built from TRBV5-1 and TRBJ2-7; a weak D match, TRBD2 (6 bases). Trimming stripped 4 bases from V and 5 bases from J, with 19 bases between. Germline-derived CDR1 and CDR2 are SGHRS and YFSETQ. The CDR3 is made up of 15 amino acids. CDR3 nucleotide sequence: TGCGCCAGCAGCCCACCGGACTACCCCCCGAACGAGCAGTACTTC. Translation gives CASSPPDYPPNEQYF.

This clonotype was counted at least ten times. The chain employs TRBV28 and TRBJ1-2; D uncertain. The CDR3 extends over 12 amino acids. Germline V lookup: CDR1 MDHEN, CDR2 SYDVKM. The V end lost 5 bases, the J end lost 14 bases, and 18 bases lay between the germline ends. CDR3 protein: CASSLPSPRGTF. The CDR3, as DNA: TGTGCCAGCAGTCTCCCTTCCCCGCGTGGGACCTTC.

The table lists this clonotype with a count of one. A much larger clone lies one base from this, so it may be a read error. This rearrangement joins TRBV25-1 to TRBJ1-1, with D unresolved. Germline CDR1 and CDR2: MGHDK and SYGVNS. The CDR3 consists of 14 residues. The CDR3 loop reads CASTLADMNTKAFF. The CDR3 bases are TGTGCCAGCACCTTAGCCGACATGAACACTAAAGCTTTCTTT.

This clonotype was counted at least ten times. V is TRBV5-1 and J is TRBJ2-1; 10 nucleotides match TRBD2. The ends lost 0 bases at V and 2 bases at J; junction bases unmatched: 2. This CDR3 is 16 amino acids long. Germline V gene data show CDR1 as SGHRS and CDR2 as YFSETQ. The CDR3 reads CASSLELAGTYNEQFF. The CDR3 DNA follows: TGCGCCAGCAGCTTGGAACTAGCGGGGACCTACAATGAGCAGTTCTTC.

This clonotype occurred many times. The V call is TRBV10-3, the J call TRBJ2-1, with D maybe TRBD2 (5 bases). The CDR3 contains 15 residues. Trimming stripped 8 bases from V and 0 bases from J, with 14 bases between. Germline V gene data show CDR1 as ENHRY and CDR2 as SYGVKD. CDR3 DNA: TGTGCCATCCATACGACTAAGAGCTCCTACAATGAGCAGTTCTTC. This encodes CAIHTTKSSYNEQFF.

In this sample, this clonotype turned up many times. V gene TRBV19 combines with J gene TRBJ1-5; D gene ambiguous. CDR3 length: 14 amino acids. Germline CDR1 LNHDA, CDR2 SQIVND (reference sequence). V lost 6 bases, J lost 0 bases, and 9 bases lay in between. The CDR3 spells CASSGVYSNQPQHF. For the CDR3, the DNA is TGTGCCAGTAGCGGAGTATATAGCAATCAGCCCCAGCATTTT. The full variable domain, in which reference TRBV19 and TRBJ1-5 provide the parts outside the CDR3, is DGGITQSPKYLFRKEGQNVTLSCEQNLNHDAMYWYRQDPGQGLRLIYYSQIVNDFQKGDIAEGYSVSREKKESFPLTVTSAQKNPTAFYLCASSGVYSNQPQHFGDGTRLSIL.

There are many counts of this clonotype. The chain uses TRBV20-1 and TRBJ2-7; D may be TRBD2 (6 bases). The germline CDR1 and CDR2 sequences are DFQATT and SNEGSKA (reference sequence). The length of the CDR3 is 15 residues. Deletions cut 1 base from V and 7 bases from J, with 20 bases between. In DNA, the CDR3 is TGCAGTGCTAGAGGGTGGGACTTAGTCGGGGTGGAGCAGTACTTC. Its protein product is CSARGWDLVGVEQYF.

This clonotype came up many times. The rearrangement links TRBV10-3 to TRBJ1-4, with TRBD1 matching 8 bases. The CDR3 spans 15 residues. The ends lost 4 bases at V and 4 bases at J; junction bases unmatched: 5. In germline, CDR1 is ENHRY, CDR2 SYGVKD. Here the CDR3 reads CAISAGGQVNEKLFF. In DNA, the CDR3 is TGTGCCATCAGTGCGGGGGGACAGGTTAATGAAAAACTGTTTTTT.

This clonotype was found many times. Here the CDR3 DNA reads TGTGCCAGCAAGAGGGGGGGGAACGAGCAGTACTTC. It translates to CASKRGGNEQYF. The chain carries TRBV25-1 and TRBJ2-7; TRBD2 might be the D (7 bases). V lost 7 bases, J lost 5 bases, and 12 bases lay in between. The CDR3 is 12 amino acids. Germline V gene data show CDR1 as MGHDK and CDR2 as SYGVNS.

The rearrangement joins TRBV10-3 to TRBJ2-3; 8 bases agree with TRBD2. After removal of 4 bases from V and 0 bases from J, the junction contained 9 bases not matched to a gene. The germline V gene has CDR1 ENHRY and CDR2 SYGVKD. This CDR3 region has 17 residues. In nucleotides, the CDR3 is TGTGCCATCAGTGGCACTCGAGCGGGGGTAAGCACAGATACGCAGTATTTT. Translating gives CAISGTRAGVSTDTQYF.

This clonotype was recorded at least ten times. The rearrangement uses TRBV28 and TRBJ2-2; TRBD1 agrees at 8 bases. The V gene's germline CDR1 is MDHEN and CDR2 SYDVKM. V trimming: 8 bases; J trimming: 7 bases; junction bases outside the gene matches: 6. There are 13 residues in the CDR3. CDR3 nucleotides: TGTGCCAGCCTCAGGGGGCTCCACGGGGAGCTGTTTTTT. This sequence encodes CASLRGLHGELFF.

This clonotype was seen ten or more times. The rearrangement uses TRBV5-1 and TRBJ2-1; possibly TRBD2 for D (7 bases). The CDR3 has 16 residues. Trimming stripped 4 bases from V and 4 bases from J, with 18 bases between. CDR1 and CDR2 from the germline V gene are SGHRS and YFSETQ. DNA for the CDR3: TGCGCCAGCAGCCCCTGGGGGGGGACACCTTACAATGAGCAGTTCTTC. It specifies CASSPWGGTPYNEQFF.

This clonotype turned up a few times. CDR3 sequence reads: CASSPRTGAHGYTF. In nucleotides, the CDR3 is TGTGCCAGCAGCCCTCGGACAGGGGCCCATGGCTACACCTTC. The rearrangement uses TRBV28 and TRBJ1-2; 9 positions match TRBD1. In germline, CDR1 is MDHEN, CDR2 SYDVKM. The length of the CDR3 is 14 residues. The V segment lost 6 bases and the J segment 6 bases; nucleotides outside the gene matches: 8.

In its sample, this clonotype was seen many times. The chain uses TRBV5-1 and TRBJ2-3; the D is unclear. The CDR3 extends over 16 amino acids. Trimming pared 0 bases from V and 4 bases from J, leaving 15 bases between. The germline V gene has CDR1 SGHRS and CDR2 YFSETQ. The CDR3 DNA sequence: TGCGCCAGCAGCTTGGTCGGTAGAGGCCTGGCAGATACGCAGTATTTT. The encoded protein is CASSLVGRGLADTQYF.

This clonotype was recorded at least ten times. This sequence joins TRBV4-3 and TRBJ2-1; 8 bases map to TRBD2. The V and J ends lost 1 base and 6 bases, in that order; junction bases with no gene match: 11. Looked up from germline, CDR1 is LGHNA and CDR2 is YSLEER. CDR3 size: 17 residues. The CDR3 nucleotides read TGCGCCAGCAGCCAAGCCCCCCGGACTAGCATGCCCAATGAGCAGTTCTTC. Translating it yields CASSQAPRTSMPNEQFF.

This clonotype was picked up many times. The rearrangement uses TRBV4-3 and TRBJ1-1; tentatively, D is TRBD1 (5 bases). V shed 4 bases and J shed 4 bases, with 13 bases lying between them. The CDR3 consists of 14 residues. The V gene's germline CDR1 is LGHNA and CDR2 YSLEER. The DNA for the CDR3 is TGCGCCAGCAGCCCCGGGACCCAGAGCACTGAAGCTTTCTTT. It is translated as CASSPGTQSTEAFF.

This clonotype has a count of ten or more. The genes are TRBV6-1 and TRBJ1-1, with 7 bases that match TRBD1. The CDR3 runs 14 residues. V lost 6 bases, J lost 4 bases, and 8 bases stayed unmatched. Germline CDR1 is MNHNS and CDR2 is SASEGT. The CDR3: CASRPTGTGTEAFF. Here the CDR3 DNA reads TGTGCCAGCAGACCGACAGGGACGGGCACTGAAGCTTTCTTT.

Details on this clonotype: One base away lies a much larger clone, so this may be a sequencing read error. V gene TRBV11-2 combines with J gene TRBJ2-7; a weak D match, TRBD2 (5 bases). V lost 2 bases and J lost 0, with 20 bases in between. The CDR3 totals 18 residues. The germline V gene has CDR1 SGHAT and CDR2 FQNNGV. CDR3 region: CASSLKYASDSSSYEQYF. CDR3 nucleotide sequence: TGTGCCAGCAGCTTAAAGTATGCATCGGACTCTAGCTCCTACGAGCAGTACTTC.

This clonotype was observed at least ten times. This chain links TRBV6-1 with TRBJ2-3; 8 bases align to TRBD2. Germline assignment: CDR1 MNHNS and CDR2 SASEGT. The V gene end was trimmed by 8 bases and the J gene end by 1 base; junction bases not matched to a gene: 8. The CDR3 totals 15 residues. The CDR3 region is CASGAGGLGTDTQYF. The CDR3 DNA reads TGTGCCAGCGGGGCGGGGGGCCTTGGCACAGATACGCAGTATTTT.

This clonotype occurred many times. The chain employs TRBV27 and TRBJ2-7, with 11 bases fitting TRBD2. J lost 2 bases, V lost 5 bases, and 5 bases had no gene match. Per germline, CDR1 MNHEY and CDR2 SMNVEV (reference sequence). The CDR3 is made up of 15 amino acids. CDR3 sequence: CASSRTTSGAYEQYF. The DNA of the CDR3 is TGTGCCAGCAGTCGAACGACTAGCGGGGCCTACGAGCAGTACTTC.

This clonotype was counted ten times or more. The chain couples TRBV7-2 to TRBJ2-7, with 9 bases lining up with TRBD1. Looked up from germline, CDR1 is SGHTA and CDR2 is FQGNSA. There are 15 residues in the CDR3. V lost 5 bases and J lost 2; bases outside the gene matches: 7. Here the CDR3 reads CASSMSGTGPYEQYF. CDR3 DNA sequence: TGTGCCAGCAGCATGTCCGGGACAGGGCCCTACGAGCAGTACTTC.

This clonotype was seen at least ten times. The rearrangement links TRBV20-1 to TRBJ2-3; 11 positions agree with TRBD2. V shed 0 bases, J shed 10 bases, and the junction held 12 bases outside the gene matches. Germline-derived CDR1 and CDR2 are DFQATT and SNEGSKA (reference sequence). CDR3 length equals 16 residues. In nucleotides, the CDR3 is TGCAGTGCTAGAGATTCTGTAGCGGGGGGGCCGAGATCGCAGTATTTT. Protein sequence: CSARDSVAGGPRSQYF.